The T cell receptor beta chain under discussion was sequenced for a study of T cell changes during pregnancy in multiple sclerosis. Only in-frame clones appear in the TCRdb table, and some are missing; sequencing was by immunoSEQ multiplex PCR. This sample has roughly 69,000 clones, with approximately 89% found just once. V was clipped by 7 bases and J by 5 bases; unmatched bases: 1. Germline V gene lookup returns CDR1 MNHEY and CDR2 SVGAGI. The length of the CDR3 is 12 residues. V usage is TRBV6-5 and J usage is TRBJ1-2; 10 bases agree with TRBD1. This TCR came from a female donor with multiple sclerosis, enrolled in a pregnancy study. The sequenced sample was peripheral blood, obtained in the second trimester of pregnancy. For the CDR3, the DNA is TGTGCCAGCAAGGACAGGGGGTATGGCTACACCTTC. It encodes CASKDRGYGYTF.